This T cell receptor beta chain came from a study of cytomegalovirus exposure and HLA in healthy donors. Notes on the study in general: A later analysis found first-cohort TCR clusters tended to co-occur in the 90 to 150 validation repertoires. A few CMV-associated chains proved CMV antigen-specific in vitro. High specificity and sensitivity for cytomegalovirus status were reported for the classifier.

TCRdb keeps only in-frame clones here, not all; method: immunoSEQ multiplex PCR. The data show tens of thousands of clones, with about 88% seen just once and around 15% held by the top ten. Remarks on this clone: Its antigen is undetermined.

Source material: PBMCs. This TCR was recovered from a woman aged 18-29 years in good health and CMV-seronegative.

The CDR3 region is CASSYRQGAYEQFF. The CDR3 DNA is TGTGCCAGCAGCTACAGACAGGGGGCGTATGAGCAGTTCTTC. The chain uses TRBV5-6 and TRBJ2-1; 10 nucleotides agree with TRBD1. Germline V gene sequence: CDR1 SGHDT, CDR2 YYEEEE. With 3 bases clipped from V and 8 bases from J, the junction kept 5 bases outside the gene matches. This CDR3 has 14 residues.